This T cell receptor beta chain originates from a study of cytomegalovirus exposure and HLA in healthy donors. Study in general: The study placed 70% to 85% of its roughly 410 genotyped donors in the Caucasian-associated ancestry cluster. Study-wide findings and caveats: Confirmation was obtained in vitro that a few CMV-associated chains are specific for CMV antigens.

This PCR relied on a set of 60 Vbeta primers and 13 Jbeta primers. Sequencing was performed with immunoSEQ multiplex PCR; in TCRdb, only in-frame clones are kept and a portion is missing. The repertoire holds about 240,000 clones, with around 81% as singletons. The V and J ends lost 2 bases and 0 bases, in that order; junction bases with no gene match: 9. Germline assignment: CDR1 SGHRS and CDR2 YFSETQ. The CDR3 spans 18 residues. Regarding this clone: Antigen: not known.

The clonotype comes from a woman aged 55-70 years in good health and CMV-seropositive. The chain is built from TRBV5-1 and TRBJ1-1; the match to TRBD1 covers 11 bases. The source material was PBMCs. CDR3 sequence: CASSLNPGQGALNTEAFF. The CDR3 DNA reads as TGCGCCAGCAGCTTAAACCCCGGACAGGGGGCTTTGAACACTGAAGCTTTCTTT.